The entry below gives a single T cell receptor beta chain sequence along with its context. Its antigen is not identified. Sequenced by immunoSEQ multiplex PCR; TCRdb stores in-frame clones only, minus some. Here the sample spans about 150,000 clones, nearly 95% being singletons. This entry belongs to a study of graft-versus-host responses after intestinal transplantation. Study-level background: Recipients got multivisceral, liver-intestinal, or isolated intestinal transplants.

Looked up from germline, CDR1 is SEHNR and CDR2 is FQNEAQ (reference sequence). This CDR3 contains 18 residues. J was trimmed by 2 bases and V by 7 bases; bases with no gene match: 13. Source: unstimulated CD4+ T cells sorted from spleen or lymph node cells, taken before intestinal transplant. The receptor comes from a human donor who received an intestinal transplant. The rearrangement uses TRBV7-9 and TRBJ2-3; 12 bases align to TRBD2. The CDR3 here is CASTMTSGRGGFTDTQYF. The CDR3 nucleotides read TGTGCCAGCACCATGACTAGCGGGAGAGGGGGATTCACAGATACGCAGTATTTT.